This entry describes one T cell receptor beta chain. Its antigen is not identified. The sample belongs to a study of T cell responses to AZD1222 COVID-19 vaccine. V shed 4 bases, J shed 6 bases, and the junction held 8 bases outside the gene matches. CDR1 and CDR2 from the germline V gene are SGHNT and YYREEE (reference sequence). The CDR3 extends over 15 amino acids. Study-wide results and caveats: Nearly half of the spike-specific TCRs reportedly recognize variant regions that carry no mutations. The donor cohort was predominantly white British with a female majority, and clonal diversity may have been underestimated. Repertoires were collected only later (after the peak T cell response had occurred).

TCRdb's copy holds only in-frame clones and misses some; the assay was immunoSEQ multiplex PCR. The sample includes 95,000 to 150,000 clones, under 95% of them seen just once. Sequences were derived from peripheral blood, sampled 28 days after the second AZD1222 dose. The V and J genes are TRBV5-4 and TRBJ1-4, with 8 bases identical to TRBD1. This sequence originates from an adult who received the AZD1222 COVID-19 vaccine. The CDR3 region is CASSVHRTGHEKLFF. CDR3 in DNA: TGTGCCAGCAGCGTCCACCGGACAGGGCATGAAAAACTGTTTTTT.